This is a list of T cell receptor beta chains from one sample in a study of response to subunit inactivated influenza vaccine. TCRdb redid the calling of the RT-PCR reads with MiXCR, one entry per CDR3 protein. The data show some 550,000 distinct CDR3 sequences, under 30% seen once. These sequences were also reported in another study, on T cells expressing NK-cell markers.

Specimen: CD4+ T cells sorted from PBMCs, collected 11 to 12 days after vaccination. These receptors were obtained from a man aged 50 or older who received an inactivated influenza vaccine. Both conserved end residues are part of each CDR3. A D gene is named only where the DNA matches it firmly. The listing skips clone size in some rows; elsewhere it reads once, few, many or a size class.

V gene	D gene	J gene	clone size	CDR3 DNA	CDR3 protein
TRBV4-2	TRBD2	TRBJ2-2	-	TGTGCCAGCAGCCGAGAGCGGGAGGGCCTGGTCACCGGGGAGCTGTTTTTT	CASSREREGLVTGELFF
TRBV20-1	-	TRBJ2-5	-	TGCAGTGCTAGAAAGGTGGCCCAAGAGACCCAGTACTTC	CSARKVAQETQYF
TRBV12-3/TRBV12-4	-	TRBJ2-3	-	TGTGCCAGCAGTTTCCGACAGCTCGGAGATACGCAGTATTTT	CASSFRQLGDTQYF
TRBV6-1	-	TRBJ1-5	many	TGTGCCAGCAACCCGGGACCCAGAATTAGCAATCAGCCCCAGCATTTT	CASNPGPRISNQPQHF
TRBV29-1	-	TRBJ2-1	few	TGCAGCGTTTACAGGGGGGACTACAATAATGAGCAGTTCTTC	CSVYRGDYNNEQFF
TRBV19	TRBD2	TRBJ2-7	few	TGTGCCAGTAGTCCGGGACTAGCGGAAACCTACGAGCAGTACTTC	CASSPGLAETYEQYF
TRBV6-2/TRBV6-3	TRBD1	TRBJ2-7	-	TGTGCCAGCCACCGGGACAGGGCCTACGAGCAGTACTTC	CASHRDRAYEQYF
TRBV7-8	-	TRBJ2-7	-	TGTGCCAGCAGCTTAGGCGGCACCTTCGAGCAGTACTTC	CASSLGGTFEQYF
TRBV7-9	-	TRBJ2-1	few	TGTGCCAGCAGCTTAGACGGGCAGGGACTTATACGGGAGCAGTTCTTC	CASSLDGQGLIREQFF
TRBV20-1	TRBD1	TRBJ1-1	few	TGCAGTGCTGACCCGGGACAGGGCCCCACTGAAGCTTTCTTT	CSADPGQGPTEAFF
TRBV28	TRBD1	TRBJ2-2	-	TGTGCCAGCATCACGGGACAGGGCAACACCGGGGAGCTGTTTTTT	CASITGQGNTGELFF
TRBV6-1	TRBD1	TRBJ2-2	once	TGTGCCAGCGGACAGGGAAGGCCGCCCGGGGAGCTGTTTTTT	CASGQGRPPGELFF
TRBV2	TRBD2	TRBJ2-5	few	TGTGCCACCCGACTAGCGGGAAACCAAGAGACCCAGTACTTC	CATRLAGNQETQYF
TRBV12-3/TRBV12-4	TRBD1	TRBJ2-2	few	TGTGCCAGCAGTTTGGGCAGGGGGAACGGGGAGCTGTTTTTT	CASSLGRGNGELFF
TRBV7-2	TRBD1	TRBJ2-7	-	TGTGCCAGCAGCCGGACAGGGGTTGACTACGAGCAGTACTTC	CASSRTGVDYEQYF
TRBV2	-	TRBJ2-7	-	TGTGCCAGCAGTTACAGTCCGGGAACCTACGAGCAGTACTTC	CASSYSPGTYEQYF
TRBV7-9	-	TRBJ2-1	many	TGTGCCAGCAGCTTACGGGGGAGTTACAATGAGCAGTTCTTC	CASSLRGSYNEQFF
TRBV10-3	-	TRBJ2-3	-	TGTGCCATCAGTAGGGGGGGCGGACAACTCACAGATAAGCAGTATTTT	CAISRGGGQLTDKQYF
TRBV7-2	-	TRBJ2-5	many	TGTGCCAGCAGTAACCGGGCAACCAACTTCCAGTACTTC	CASSNRATNFQYF
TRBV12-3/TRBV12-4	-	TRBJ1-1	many	TGTGCCAGCAGTCCTTACTTAAGGGGGGGGAGTGAAGCTTTCTTT	CASSPYLRGGSEAFF
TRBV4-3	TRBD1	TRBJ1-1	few	TGCGCCAGCAGCCATTCCTGGACAGGGGACACTGAAGCTTTCTTT	CASSHSWTGDTEAFF
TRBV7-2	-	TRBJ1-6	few	TGTGCCAGCAGCTCGGGACCGAGAAATTCACCCCTCCACTTT	CASSSGPRNSPLHF
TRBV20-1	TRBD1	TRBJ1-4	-	TGCAGTGCTAGCGTTCTAGGACAGGGGAACGAAAAACTGTTTTTT	CSASVLGQGNEKLFF
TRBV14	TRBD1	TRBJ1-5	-	TGTGCCAGCAGCCAAGATCGGCAGGGGGTCCAGCATTTT	CASSQDRQGVQHF
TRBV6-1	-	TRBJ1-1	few	TGTGCCAGCAGTGAGCGGGTAGGAGTAAGCCATCAAGCTTTCTTT	CASSERVGVSHQAFF
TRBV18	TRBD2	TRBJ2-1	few	TGTGCCAGCTCACCACCCAAACTAGCGGGAGCGGGGAATGAGCAGTTCTTC	CASSPPKLAGAGNEQFF
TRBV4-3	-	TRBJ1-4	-	TGCGCCAGCAGCCAAGATACCGCAGTCCTGGGTGAAAAACTGTTTTTT	CASSQDTAVLGEKLFF
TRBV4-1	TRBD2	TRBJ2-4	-	TGCGCCAGCAGCCAAACCCGGGGGGGAGCCAAAAACATTCAGTACTTC	CASSQTRGGAKNIQYF
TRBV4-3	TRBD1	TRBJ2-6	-	TGCGCCAGCAGCCAAGGGGACAGGTCGTCTGGGGCCAACGTCCTGACTTTC	CASSQGDRSSGANVLTF
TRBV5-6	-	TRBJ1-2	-	TGTGCCAGCACTTCCCGCTCGGAAGCTAACTATGGCTACACCTTC	CASTSRSEANYGYTF
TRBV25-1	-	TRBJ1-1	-	TGTGCCAGTGGCAGCCCCATGAACAATGAAGCTTTCTTT	CASGSPMNNEAFF
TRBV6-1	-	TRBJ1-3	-	TGTGCCAGCAGCCGGACGGCTGGAAACACCATATATTTT	CASSRTAGNTIYF
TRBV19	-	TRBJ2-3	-	TGTGCCAGTAGCGGGACGTACTCAGATACGCAGTATTTT	CASSGTYSDTQYF